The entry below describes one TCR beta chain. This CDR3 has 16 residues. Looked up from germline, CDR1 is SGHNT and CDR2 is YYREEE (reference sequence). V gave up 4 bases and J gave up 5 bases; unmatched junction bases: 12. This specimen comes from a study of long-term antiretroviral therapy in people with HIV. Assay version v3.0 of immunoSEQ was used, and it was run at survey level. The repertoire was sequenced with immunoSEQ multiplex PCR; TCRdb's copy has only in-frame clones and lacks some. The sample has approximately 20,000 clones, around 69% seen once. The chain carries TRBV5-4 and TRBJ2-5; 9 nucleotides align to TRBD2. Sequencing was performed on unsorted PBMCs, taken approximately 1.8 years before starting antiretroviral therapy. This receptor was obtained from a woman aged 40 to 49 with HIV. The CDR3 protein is CASSDGLAPFGETQYF. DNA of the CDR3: TGTGCCAGCAGCGACGGACTAGCGCCCTTTGGGGAGACCCAGTACTTC.